This is a list of T cell receptor beta chains from one sample in a study of T cell responses to AZD1222 COVID-19 vaccine. Profiled with immunoSEQ multiplex PCR; TCRdb holds only in-frame clones, not every one. The table records 100,000 to 120,000 clones, just under 95% of them present only once. The material sequenced was peripheral blood, taken 28 days after the second AZD1222 dose. These receptor sequences come from an adult who received the AZD1222 COVID-19 vaccine. The CDR3 runs from the conserved cysteine through the conserved F or W. D genes are given only for firm matches. Clone size, where shown, is once, few, many, or a class for clones that have expanded.

>-|TRBV19|-|TRBJ1-1
CASSPLDRNTEAFF
TGTGCCAGTAGTCCACTAGACAGGAACACTGAAGCTTTCTTT
>-|TRBV14|-|TRBJ2-7
CASSQDIPYEQYF
TGTGCCAGCAGCCAGGACATCCCCTACGAGCAGTACTTC
>-|TRBV28|-|TRBJ1-2
CASSRTANYGYTF
TGTGCCAGCAGCAGGACAGCTAACTATGGCTACACCTTC
>once|TRBV5-4|TRBD2|TRBJ2-7
CASSLGGLAGAYEQYF
TGTGCCAGCAGCTTGGGGGGGCTAGCGGGAGCCTACGAGCAGTACTTC
>-|TRBV4-1|TRBD2|TRBJ2-3
CASSPAGGRTDTQYF
TGCGCCAGCAGCCCCGCGGGGGGCCGCACAGATACGCAGTATTTT
>once|TRBV4-2|TRBD1|TRBJ2-7
CASSAHTGADEQYF
TGTGCCAGCAGCGCACATACAGGGGCCGACGAGCAGTACTTC
>-|TRBV6-5|TRBD1|TRBJ1-2
CASARQGAVYGYTF
TGTGCCAGCGCCAGACAGGGGGCTGTCTATGGCTACACCTTC
>once|TRBV18|-|TRBJ2-5
CASSPGGGETQYF
TGTGCCAGCTCACCCGGAGGGGGAGAGACCCAGTACTTC
>-|TRBV5-4|TRBD2|TRBJ2-3
CASSLELAGDTDTQYF
TGTGCCAGCAGCTTGGAACTAGCGGGGGACACAGATACGCAGTATTTT
>-|TRBV2|TRBD2|TRBJ2-1
CASSFSGGPYNEQFF
TGTGCCAGCAGTTTTAGCGGGGGGCCCTACAATGAGCAGTTCTTC
>-|TRBV5-1|TRBD1|TRBJ2-7
CASSLDPGQESHEQYF
TGCGCCAGCAGCTTGGACCCGGGACAGGAGTCCCACGAGCAGTACTTC
>-|TRBV5-1|-|TRBJ1-1
CASSFTNTEAFF
TGCGCCAGCAGCTTCACTAACACTGAAGCTTTCTTT
>-|TRBV4-1|TRBD2|TRBJ2-5
CASSQEIKRGVRQETQYF
TGCGCCAGCAGCCAAGAAATCAAGCGGGGGGTCCGCCAAGAGACCCAGTACTTC
>-|TRBV6-2/TRBV6-3|TRBD2|TRBJ2-1
CASSYRASGGNEQFF
TGTGCCAGCAGTTACCGGGCTAGCGGGGGGAATGAGCAGTTCTTC
>-|TRBV4-2|-|TRBJ1-1
CASSLEAIRVEAFF
TGTGCCAGCAGCCTTGAAGCCATCAGGGTTGAAGCTTTCTTT
>-|TRBV2|-|TRBJ1-2
CASRTDSFYGYTF
TGTGCCAGCAGGACCGACAGTTTCTATGGCTACACCTTC
>-|TRBV4-3|TRBD1|TRBJ1-6
CASSRAYRGQNSPLHF
TGCGCCAGCAGCCGTGCTTACAGGGGGCAAAATTCACCCCTCCACTTT
>-|TRBV20-1|TRBD2|TRBJ2-1
CSASVSSGGNEQFF
TGCAGTGCTAGTGTGTCTAGCGGGGGGAATGAGCAGTTCTTC
>-|TRBV5-4|-|TRBJ1-6
CASSLGRGGDNSPLHF
TGTGCCAGCAGCTTGGGCAGGGGTGGCGATAATTCACCCCTCCACTTT
>-|TRBV2|-|TRBJ1-1
CATQDLVEAFF
TGTGCCACCCAAGACCTAGTTGAAGCTTTCTTT
>-|TRBV28|-|TRBJ2-7
CASSLRSYEQYF
TGTGCCAGCAGCCTCCGGTCCTACGAGCAGTACTTC
>-|TRBV4-3|-|TRBJ1-4
CASSQDLETATYEKLFF
TGCGCCAGCAGCCAAGATTTAGAGACAGCCACTTATGAAAAACTGTTTTTT
>-|TRBV2|-|TRBJ1-5
CASSGVRDNQPQHF
TGTGCCAGCAGTGGGGTAAGGGATAATCAGCCCCAGCATTTT
>-|TRBV9|-|TRBJ1-2
CASSVDPYLSYGYTF
TGTGCCAGCAGCGTAGATCCGTATCTCTCCTATGGCTACACCTTC
>-|TRBV27|-|TRBJ2-7
CASSPNRVSEQYF
TGTGCCAGCAGCCCAAACAGGGTTTCCGAGCAGTACTTC
>-|TRBV6-5|-|TRBJ1-5
CASWGSFNQPQHF
TGTGCCAGTTGGGGGAGCTTTAATCAGCCCCAGCATTTT
>-|TRBV4-2|-|TRBJ1-5
CASSQDSQPQHF
TGTGCCAGCAGCCAAGACAGTCAGCCCCAGCATTTT
>-|TRBV4-1|TRBD1|TRBJ1-2
CASSQPRTGGNYGYTF
TGCGCCAGCAGCCAGCCCCGGACAGGGGGGAACTATGGCTACACCTTC
>-|TRBV6-2/TRBV6-3|-|TRBJ2-3
CASSRTDTQYF
TGTGCCAGCAGTAGAACAGATACGCAGTATTTT
>-|TRBV7-2|-|TRBJ2-7
CASSLGWGPRNEQYF
TGTGCCAGCAGCTTAGGGTGGGGGCCCAGGAACGAGCAGTACTTC
>-|TRBV19|TRBD1|TRBJ1-1
CASSISRRTGEAFF
TGTGCCAGTAGTATTTCAAGGAGGACAGGGGAAGCTTTCTTT
>-|TRBV5-1|-|TRBJ1-4
CARSPGGGGRGEKLFF
TGCGCCCGCAGCCCCGGCGGGGGGGGTCGGGGTGAAAAACTGTTTTTT
>-|TRBV27|-|TRBJ1-1
CASSRSPGHPAAEAFF
TGTGCCAGCAGCCGGTCTCCGGGACACCCAGCGGCTGAAGCTTTCTTT
>-|TRBV19|-|TRBJ1-5
CASRRVGQPQHF
TGTGCCAGTAGGCGGGTCGGGCAGCCCCAGCATTTT
>-|TRBV7-9|-|TRBJ1-5
CASSLDTNQPQHF
TGTGCCAGCAGCTTGGACACCAATCAGCCCCAGCATTTT
>few|TRBV5-4|-|TRBJ2-6
CASSLLGPISGANVLTF
TGTGCCAGCAGCTTGCTAGGGCCCATCTCTGGGGCCAACGTCCTGACTTTC
>once|TRBV11-2|-|TRBJ2-4
CASSFRTPGGKNIQYF
TGTGCCAGCAGCTTTCGGACCCCCGGGGGCAAAAACATTCAGTACTTC
>-|TRBV9|TRBD2|TRBJ2-1
CASSVGALAGGSEQFF
TGTGCCAGCAGCGTAGGGGCACTAGCGGGGGGCAGTGAGCAGTTCTTC
>-|TRBV10-3|-|TRBJ1-4
CAISELTGRDVEKLFF
TGTGCCATCAGTGAGCTCACAGGGCGGGACGTTGAAAAACTGTTTTTT
>-|TRBV4-1|TRBD1|TRBJ1-2
CASYTAGQGASGYTF
TGCGCCAGCTACACGGCCGGACAGGGGGCGTCGGGCTACACCTTC
>once|TRBV7-2|-|TRBJ2-5
CASSFQGGQETQYF
TGTGCCAGCAGCTTCCAGGGGGGGCAAGAGACCCAGTACTTC
>-|TRBV2|TRBD2|TRBJ2-5
CASISFGASGGAFGETQYF
TGTGCCAGCATTTCCTTTGGAGCTAGCGGGGGGGCGTTTGGTGAGACCCAGTACTTC